Following are 31 T cell receptor beta chains from one sample sequenced in a study of T cell changes during pregnancy in multiple sclerosis. The assay was immunoSEQ multiplex PCR, and TCRdb's table has in-frame clones only and misses some. The table shows over 55,000 clones, with 92% occurring only once. The material sequenced was peripheral blood, taken in the first trimester of pregnancy. These receptors were taken from a female donor with multiple sclerosis, enrolled in a pregnancy study.

In this sample, this clone turned up once. The chain links TRBV7-9 to TRBJ2-1; 9 positions match TRBD2. This CDR3 comprises 16 residues. The trim removed 3 bases at V and 8 bases at J, leaving 11 bases unmatched. Germline lookup yields CDR1 SEHNR and CDR2 FQNEAQ (reference sequence). The CDR3 here is CASSFGLAGVTDEQFF. CDR3 coding DNA: TGTGCCAGCAGCTTCGGCTTAGCGGGAGTTACAGATGAGCAGTTCTTC. The complete variable domain, with remaining parts taken from reference TRBV7-9 and TRBJ2-1, reads DTGVSQNPRHKITKRGQNVTFRCDPISEHNRLYWYRQTLGQGPEFLTYFQNEAQLEKSRLLSDRFSAERPKGSFSTLEIQRTEQGDSAMYLCASSFGLAGVTDEQFFGPGTRLTVL.

V is TRBV11-1 and J is TRBJ2-7; 13 positions agree with TRBD2. Trimming removed 5 bases from V and 3 bases from J; junction bases left unmatched: 1. This CDR3 comprises 14 residues. Germline V CDR1 and CDR2: SGHAT, FQDESV (reference sequence). For the CDR3, the DNA is TGTGCCAGCAGCCGGACTAGCGGGAGCTACGAGCAGTACTTC. This gives the protein CASSRTSGSYEQYF.

This chain uses TRBV6-5 with TRBJ1-1; D gene uncertain. This CDR3 comprises 14 residues. Between the trimmed V and J ends, which lost 6 bases and 5 bases, there was a span of 16 bases. Germline lookup yields CDR1 MNHEY and CDR2 SVGAGI. Here the CDR3 reads CASSDHTTITEAFF. Here the CDR3 DNA reads TGTGCCAGCAGCGATCATACTACAATAACTGAAGCTTTCTTT.

The rearrangement links TRBV2 to TRBJ2-5; tentative D call: TRBD2 (5 bases). Germline V gene sequence: CDR1 SNHLY, CDR2 FYNNEI. This CDR3 spans 13 amino acids. The V gene lost 4 bases and the J gene lost 5 bases, with 11 bases spanning the gap. The CDR3 loop is CASSGGVRETQYF. The CDR3 region has the DNA TGTGCCAGCAGTGGGGGAGTCCGGGAGACCCAGTACTTC.

V usage is TRBV12-2 and J usage is TRBJ2-2; the table assigns TRBD2, which was not confirmed against the DNA. TRBV12-2 is noted as a pseudogene. The CDR3 is 18 amino acids. CDR3 sequence reads: CASRLLKIAGLNTGELFF. As DNA, the CDR3 is TGTGCAAGTCGTCTTCTGAAGATAGCGGGACTGAACACCGGGGAGCTGTTTTTT.

J is TRBJ2-7 and V is TRBV10-2; D is ambiguous. The CDR3 is 11 amino acids. The V gene's germline CDR1 is WSHSY and CDR2 SAAADI. V dropped 8 bases and J dropped 0 bases, with 5 bases sitting between them. Written as DNA, the CDR3 is TGCGCCAGCGCAGTCTCCTACGAGCAGTACTTC. This encodes CASAVSYEQYF.

V usage is TRBV2 and J usage is TRBJ2-2; 8 bases are a match to TRBD1. V lost 5 bases to trimming and J lost 4 bases; unmatched junction nucleotides: 3. This CDR3 region has 14 residues. CDR1 and CDR2 (germline): SNHLY, FYNNEI. CDR3 sequence reads: CASSWTGSTGELFF. The DNA of the CDR3 is TGTGCCAGCAGTTGGACAGGGTCCACCGGGGAGCTGTTTTTT.

This clone was recorded a few times. The J gene is TRBJ1-3, the V gene TRBV9; 11 nucleotides align to TRBD1. The CDR3 is 15 amino acids. CDR1 is SGDLS, CDR2 YYNGEE, per germline. With V trimmed by 3 bases and J by 7 bases, 6 bases remained unmatched. In DNA, the CDR3 is TGTGCCAGCAGCGCGGGGACAGGGGGAGGTAACACCATATATTTT. It yields the protein CASSAGTGGGNTIYF.

This clone was detected only once. The V gene is TRBV4-3, the J gene TRBJ1-2, with 8 bases matching TRBD1. The V gene end was trimmed by 1 base and the J gene end by 5 bases; junction bases not matched to a gene: 6. CDR3 length equals 15 residues. Germline V gene data show CDR1 as LGHNA and CDR2 as YSLEER. The CDR3 DNA reads as TGCGCCAGCAGCCAAGGCCCAGGGGGCGGGTATGGCTACACCTTC. Its translation is CASSQGPGGGYGYTF.

This sequence joins TRBV28 and TRBJ2-5, with a possible D match to TRBD2 (5 bases). CDR1 MDHEN and CDR2 SYDVKM come from the germline V gene. V was trimmed by 6 bases and J by 9 bases, leaving 17 bases between them. This CDR3 has 13 amino acids. The CDR3 coding sequence is TGTGCCAGCAGATCGGACCGTTCCGGGGCCCAGTACTTC. Its translation: CASRSDRSGAQYF.

In this sample, this clone turned up a few times. The genes are TRBV7-9 and TRBJ2-7; D may be TRBD2 (6 bases). Germline CDR1 SEHNR, CDR2 FQNEAQ (reference sequence). This CDR3 comprises 13 residues. The germline V and J ends were trimmed by 2 bases and 2 bases, with 7 bases remaining between them. The CDR3 sequence is CASSLPGAYEQYF. The CDR3 nucleotides are TGTGCCAGCAGCTTACCGGGGGCCTACGAGCAGTACTTC.

This clone was seen just once. The chain is built from TRBV7-9 and TRBJ2-1; 8 bases are shared with TRBD1. The CDR3 is 16 residues long. Trimming at V came to 3 bases and at J to 7 bases, leaving 11 bases not matched to a gene. Germline V gene data show CDR1 as SEHNR and CDR2 as FQNEAQ (reference sequence). The CDR3 bases are TGTGCCAGCAGCTTGCAATCAGGGGGCCTAAATAATGAGCAGTTCTTC. It codes for CASSLQSGGLNNEQFF. Looking up the rest from reference TRBV7-9 and TRBJ2-1 gives the full variable domain: DTGVSQNPRHKITKRGQNVTFRCDPISEHNRLYWYRQTLGQGPEFLTYFQNEAQLEKSRLLSDRFSAERPKGSFSTLEIQRTEQGDSAMYLCASSLQSGGLNNEQFFGPGTRLTVL.

The genes are TRBV11-2 and TRBJ2-1; the D is unclear. The germline V gene has CDR1 SGHAT and CDR2 FQNNGV. Trimming stripped 5 bases from V and 0 bases from J, with 5 bases between. The CDR3 is 13 amino acids. In nucleotides, the CDR3 is TGTGCCAGCAGCATCAGCTCCTACAATGAGCAGTTCTTC. It yields the protein CASSISSYNEQFF.

This clone was counted a single time. CDR3 protein: CASSTGQADTEAFF. For the CDR3, the DNA is TGTGCCAGCAGCACGGGACAAGCGGACACTGAAGCTTTCTTT. The chain employs TRBV7-2 and TRBJ1-1, with D perhaps matching TRBD1 (6 bases). The germline V gene encodes CDR1 SGHTA and CDR2 FQGNSA. With 5 bases removed from V and 3 bases from J, the gap between germline ends came to 13 bases. The CDR3 extends over 14 amino acids.

The genes are TRBV28 and TRBJ2-1; 7 nucleotides align to TRBD1. The junction had 13 bases not matched to a gene; V was cut back by 4 bases and J by 10 bases. The CDR3 loop spans 15 amino acids. CDR1 and CDR2 (germline): MDHEN, SYDVKM. For the CDR3, the DNA is TGTGCCAGCAGTTCACTAACGACAGGGCTTGGGGAGCAGTTCTTC. Encoded protein: CASSSLTTGLGEQFF.

This sequence joins TRBV12-2 and TRBJ2-1; the DNA was not compared with TRBD2, the D call given in the table. TRBV12-2 is labeled a pseudogene. This CDR3 comprises 20 residues. CDR3 residues: CASRLSDSSGRTPSYNEQFF. In DNA form, the CDR3 reads TGTGCAAGTCGCTTATCTGATTCTAGCGGGAGGACTCCCTCCTACAATGAGCAGTTCTTC.

J is TRBJ1-1 and V is TRBV7-6; the D is unclear. The CDR3 spans 13 residues. Germline V CDR1 and CDR2: SGHVS, FNYEAQ. V was pared by 0 bases and J by 5 bases, with 7 bases between. The CDR3 reads CASSLAEGTEAFF. The DNA of the CDR3 is TGTGCCAGCAGCTTAGCGGAGGGAACTGAAGCTTTCTTT.

V usage is TRBV29-1 and J usage is TRBJ1-1; TRBD1 matches at 8 bases. The CDR3 length is 14 residues. V was clipped by 1 base and J by 5 bases; unmatched bases: 6. The germline CDR1 and CDR2 sequences are SQVTM and ANQGSEA. CDR3 sequence: CSVEAQGTGTEAFF. The CDR3 bases are TGCAGCGTTGAAGCGCAAGGGACAGGTACTGAAGCTTTCTTT.

The chain is built from TRBV6-7 and TRBJ1-1; 11 bases map to TRBD1. TRBV6-7 is flagged as an ORF with uncertain function. The CDR3 runs 18 residues. The V and J ends lost 2 bases and 0 bases, in that order; junction bases with no gene match: 8. CDR3 loop: CASSYPRDRGIMNTEAFF. The CDR3 nucleotides read TGTGCCAGCAGTTACCCGAGGGACAGGGGGATCATGAACACTGAAGCTTTCTTT.

V usage is TRBV2 and J usage is TRBJ2-7; 8 bases are a match to TRBD2. CDR3 length equals 14 residues. The junction had 9 bases not matched to a gene; V was cut back by 10 bases and J by 1 base. CDR1 and CDR2 from the germline V gene are SNHLY and FYNNEI. Here the CDR3 reads CATGDSGTSYEQYF. The CDR3 nucleotides read TGTGCCACTGGGGATAGCGGGACTTCCTACGAGCAGTACTTC. The full variable domain, completed using reference TRBV2 and TRBJ2-7, is EPEVTQTPSHQVTQMGQEVILRCVPISNHLYFYWYRQILGQKVEFLVSFYNNEISEKSEIFDDQFSVERPDGSNFTLKIRSTKLEDSAMYFCATGDSGTSYEQYFGPGTRLTVT.

V usage is TRBV7-2 and J usage is TRBJ2-2, with TRBD2 matching over 8 bases. This CDR3 is 17 amino acids long. J gave up 6 bases and V 6 bases, and 15 bases lay outside the gene matches. CDR1 SGHTA and CDR2 FQGNSA come from the germline V gene. The CDR3 loop is CASRVTGGRVYPGELFF. The CDR3 nucleotides read TGTGCCAGCAGGGTGACGGGAGGGCGAGTTTATCCCGGGGAGCTGTTTTTT.

The V call is TRBV27, the J call TRBJ2-1; 13 bases map to TRBD2. V shed 8 bases, J shed 6 bases, and the junction held 1 base outside the gene matches. Looked up from germline, CDR1 is MNHEY and CDR2 is SMNVEV (reference sequence). CDR3 length equals 13 residues. CDR3 residues: CASGTSGANEQFF. The CDR3 region has the DNA TGTGCCAGCGGGACTAGCGGGGCCAATGAGCAGTTCTTC.

This chain links TRBV19 with TRBJ2-1, with D possibly matching TRBD2 (6 bases). The germline V gene encodes CDR1 LNHDA and CDR2 SQIVND (reference sequence). V was pared by 3 bases and J by 0 bases, with 9 bases between. The CDR3 contains 15 residues. The CDR3 DNA reads TGTGCCAGTAGTATGGGGCGGGGCTCCTACAATGAGCAGTTCTTC. Its translation is CASSMGRGSYNEQFF.

The CDR3 is CASSLVLGLANEQFF. The CDR3 nucleotides are TGTGCCAGCAGCTTAGTGTTGGGACTAGCAAATGAGCAGTTCTTC. The chain joins TRBV11-1 to TRBJ2-1, with 9 bases identical to TRBD2. Germline assignment: CDR1 SGHAT and CDR2 FQDESV (reference sequence). CDR3 length equals 15 residues. J was trimmed by 7 bases and V by 1 base; bases with no gene match: 5.

The chain links TRBV5-4 to TRBJ2-7; D gene ambiguous. The length of the CDR3 is 14 residues. Germline V gene data show CDR1 as SGHNT and CDR2 as YYREEE (reference sequence). The V end was cut by 0 bases, the J end by 0 bases, with 7 bases between. CDR3: CASSLEASSYEQYF. CDR3 sequence (DNA): TGTGCCAGCAGCTTGGAGGCTAGCTCCTACGAGCAGTACTTC.

The chain couples TRBV30 to TRBJ1-5; 7 bases line up with TRBD1. Germline V gene lookup returns CDR1 GTSNPN and CDR2 SVGIG (reference sequence). With 4 bases clipped from V and 8 bases from J, the junction kept 8 bases outside the gene matches. This CDR3 spans 13 amino acids. In nucleotides, the CDR3 is TGTGCCTGGAATGAAGCAGGGACAGAGCCCCAGCATTTT. Its protein is CAWNEAGTEPQHF.

This chain joins TRBV7-9 and TRBJ2-1, with 7 bases that match TRBD2. This CDR3 comprises 16 residues. V was pared by 4 bases and J by 2 bases, with 8 bases of the junction left unmatched. Looked up from germline, CDR1 is SEHNR and CDR2 is FQNEAQ (reference sequence). The CDR3 coding sequence is TGTGCCAGCAGCTACGGGTGGGCGGGGGCCTACAATGAGCAGTTCTTC. Its translation is CASSYGWAGAYNEQFF.

This clone was counted a few times. This chain uses TRBV7-3 with TRBJ2-7; maybe TRBD2 (6 bases). The CDR3 covers 14 residues. Trimming pared 4 bases from V and 1 base from J, leaving 11 bases between. The V gene's germline CDR1 is SGHTA and CDR2 FQGTGA. For the CDR3, the DNA is TGTGCCAGCAGCTACGGAGGGAATTCCTACGAGCAGTACTTC. Translating it yields CASSYGGNSYEQYF.

V usage is TRBV4-3 and J usage is TRBJ2-5; D is possibly TRBD1 (5 bases). Germline V gene sequence: CDR1 LGHNA, CDR2 YSLEER. The CDR3 has 14 amino acids. V gave up 0 bases and J gave up 4 bases, with 9 bases separating them. The CDR3 reads CASSQDLQGETQYF. The DNA of the CDR3 is TGCGCCAGCAGCCAAGATCTGCAGGGAGAGACCCAGTACTTC.

This clone was observed once. This chain connects TRBV5-8 to TRBJ2-2; 8 positions agree with TRBD1. CDR3 length: 17 residues. Unmatched junction bases numbered 7, after V lost 0 bases and J lost 3 bases. Germline V CDR1 and CDR2: SGHTS, YDEGEE. The CDR3 sequence is CASSLALGQGYTGELFF. DNA for the CDR3: TGTGCCAGCAGCTTGGCCCTAGGACAGGGCTACACCGGGGAGCTGTTTTTT.

The chain has TRBV5-1 and TRBJ2-1; TRBD2 aligns across 9 bases. Germline V CDR1 and CDR2: SGHRS, YFSETQ. CDR3 size: 14 residues. With 1 base clipped from V and 7 bases from J, the junction kept 3 bases outside the gene matches. In DNA, the CDR3 is TGCGCCAGCAGCTTGATTAGCGGGAGTAATGAGCAGTTCTTC. Its translation: CASSLISGSNEQFF.